What follows is one T cell receptor beta chain and its context. No antigen is known for it. Sequenced by immunoSEQ multiplex PCR; TCRdb stores in-frame clones only, minus some. This sample yields tens of thousands of clones, of which around 92% are seen a single time; around 5.7% belongs to the top ten. This sample is part of a study of a mutant IDH1 vaccine in newly diagnosed glioma. Looked up from germline, CDR1 is LNHDA and CDR2 is SQIVND (reference sequence). The CDR3 sequence is 14 residues long. V gave up 6 bases and J gave up 4 bases; unmatched junction bases: 3. Time point defined: week 11, during vaccination. A single vaccine dose contained 300 ug of mutant IDH1 20-mer peptide, and topical imiquimod was used with it.

This chain connects TRBV19 to TRBJ1-2, with 12 nucleotides matching TRBD1. This receptor was identified in a woman between 35 and 50 years old with glioma. The sample in question was PBMCs, obtained from a glioma patient whose treatment included an IDH1 peptide vaccine. CDR3 coding DNA: TGTGCCAGTAGCCGGGACAGGGGGCTCTATGGCTACACCTTC. Encoded protein: CASSRDRGLYGYTF.